The present T cell receptor (beta chain) was sequenced within a study of cytomegalovirus exposure and HLA in healthy donors. Whole-study results and caveats: According to the study, 160 or so TCR beta chains were cytomegalovirus-associated. The CMV antigen specificity of a few CMV-associated chains was confirmed through in vitro analysis.

The assay was immunoSEQ multiplex PCR, and TCRdb's table has in-frame clones only and misses some. The data contain 150,000 to 200,000 clones, about 96% of them singletons. A word on this clone: Its antigen is unidentified.

Germline-derived CDR1 and CDR2 are MNHNY and SVGAGI (reference sequence). J gave up 6 bases and V 2 bases, and 10 bases lay outside the gene matches. CDR3 size: 16 residues. From the roughly 120-subject validation cohort, which was separate from the roughly 670-subject first cohort, the donors were drawn. Sequenced sample: PBMCs. The V call is TRBV6-6, the J call TRBJ1-5, with 7 bases identical to TRBD1. The TCR was taken from a woman in her late teens or twenties in good health and CMV-seronegative. CDR3 sequence: CASSYAGTAVFQPQHF. CDR3 nucleotide sequence: TGTGCCAGCAGTTACGCCGGGACAGCAGTGTTTCAGCCCCAGCATTTT.